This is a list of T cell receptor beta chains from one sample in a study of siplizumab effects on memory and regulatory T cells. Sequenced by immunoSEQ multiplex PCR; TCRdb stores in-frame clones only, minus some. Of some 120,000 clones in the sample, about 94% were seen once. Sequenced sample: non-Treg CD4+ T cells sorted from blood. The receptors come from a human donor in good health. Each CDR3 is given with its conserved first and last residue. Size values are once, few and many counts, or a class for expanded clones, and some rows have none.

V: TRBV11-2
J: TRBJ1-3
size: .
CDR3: CASSSGQGADTIYF

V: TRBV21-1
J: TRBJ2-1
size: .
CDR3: CASGERASGYNEQFF

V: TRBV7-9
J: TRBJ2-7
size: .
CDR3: CASSPGLSGSYEQYF

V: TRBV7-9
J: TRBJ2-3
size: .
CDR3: CASSPRGDTQYF

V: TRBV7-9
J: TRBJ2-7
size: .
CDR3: CASRIHSGQTYEQYF

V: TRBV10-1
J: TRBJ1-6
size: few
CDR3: CASIGENNSPLHF

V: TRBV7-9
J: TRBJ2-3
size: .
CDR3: CASSPPGGMLAQYF

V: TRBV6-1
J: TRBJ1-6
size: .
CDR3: CASKWAPNSPLHF

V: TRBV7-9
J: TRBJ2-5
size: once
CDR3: CASSAREETQYF

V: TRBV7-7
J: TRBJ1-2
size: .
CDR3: CASSPLIFRRGQTGGYTF

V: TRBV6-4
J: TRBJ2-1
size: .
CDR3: CASSATGTDNEQFF

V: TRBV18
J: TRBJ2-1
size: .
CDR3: CASSTQVGSSYNEQFF

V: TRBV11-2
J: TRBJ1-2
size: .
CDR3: CASSLQTANYGYTF

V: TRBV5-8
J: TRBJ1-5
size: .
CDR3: CASSQATDYSNQPQHF

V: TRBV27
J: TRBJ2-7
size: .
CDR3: CASRRLAGGQVYEQYF

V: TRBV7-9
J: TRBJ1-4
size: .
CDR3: CASSLERATNEKLFF

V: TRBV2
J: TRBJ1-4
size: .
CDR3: CASRPGSATNEKLFF